This TCR beta chain was observed in a study of blood T cell repertoires in COVID-19 (TCRdb year 2020). About the investigation overall: Samples from collaborators originated in the United States, Italy and Spain and spanned both the acute and convalescent phases of COVID-19. The prospective study material was composed of cDNA or gDNA derived from T cells, B-cell-depleted T cells, or PBMCs. HLA class I and class II types, where available, came from metadata supplied by the sample provider rather than from assay-based typing. The sample metadata nearly always contained a de-identified subject ID, COVID-19 status, age in years and sex. Deeply sampled blood TCRbeta repertoires from subjects exposed to, actively infected with, or recovered from COVID-19 were included in the dataset. Samples came from the ongoing ImmuneRACE study (first 160 participants) plus 1,254 subjects from 6 global collaborators. A freely available public database, intended as a resource for researchers studying the immune response to SARS-CoV-2, is where the repertoires were released. Here is what the overall study found, with its caveats: How much clinical and demographic metadata was included differed by source and by participant, and the metadata was provided uncurated.

Per the germline V gene, KGHSH is the CDR1 and LQKENI is the CDR2. The cysteine opens and the phenylalanine closes a CDR3 of 16 amino acids. Only CDR3 DNA is held: 48 bases, read in frame from base 1. Between the V and J ends, shortened by 3 bases and 3 bases respectively, the junction contains 17 bases. TCRbeta CDR3 regions were amplified from genomic DNA using the immunoSEQ Assay, a bias-controlled multiplex PCR. The authors' analysis ran thus. Nucleated cell counts per sample were estimated from amplification of reference gene primers within the assay. Sequence reads were collapsed and filtered to measure the absolute abundance of every unique TCRbeta CDR3 rearrangement. For each sample, productive Simpson clonality was calculated by taking the square root of Simpson's diversity index across productive rearrangements. TCRdb's version of the immuneACCESS table is confined to in-frame rearrangements and falls short of the full clone set. An unresolved V gene accounts for under half of the shortfall where checked; the remainder is of unknown origin. V and J calls plus clone size are reproduced from that table; the DNA served to infer D and trimming. This sample gives 100,000 to 150,000 clones in total; 88% of them show up just once. 10% of the sample goes to the ten largest clones.

The collaborating institutions used their own protocols to collect whole blood in K2EDTA tubes. For TCRbeta analysis, collaborators shipped samples as frozen whole blood, isolated PBMCs, or DNA extracted from either of those sample types. As concerns this clone: Its antigen is not yet known. It has no much larger one-base neighbor in the sample; base qualities were not kept.

This receptor chain uses TRBV18 and TRBJ2-5; TRBD2 is a possible D gene, resting on 6 matching bases. Sequencing was performed on peripheral blood. The receptor comes from a man over 45 with acute or convalescent COVID-19. The CDR3 sequence is CASSPRGGKLEETQYF. The DNA sequence is given as TGTGCCAGCTCACCCCGCGGCGGGAAGCTGGAAGAGACCCAGTACTTC.